This TCR beta chain originates from a study of OX40 agonist ivuxolimab in advanced cancers. Germline V gene sequence: CDR1 SGHTA, CDR2 FQGNSA. The CDR3 contains 14 residues. The V end lost 5 bases, the J end lost 10 bases, and 20 bases lay between the germline ends. Study-wide results and caveats: Low normalized clonal expansion also occurred in some nonresponding patients. The authors did not determine the antigen specificity of the expanded peripheral T cells.

In regard to this clone: Antigen unknown.

People who had autoimmune disease history or systemic immunosuppression were excluded. Peripheral blood came from all dose cohorts at three timepoints. Profiling relied on immunoSEQ multiplex PCR, and the TCRdb table lists in-frame clones only, not all of them. The data contain about 80,000 clones, around 85% of them seen just once; the ten biggest clones take up less than 2.5%. This receptor was obtained from an adult with an advanced solid tumor such as melanoma, head and neck, liver or kidney cancer. V is TRBV7-2 and J is TRBJ1-1; no reliable D call. The sample in question was CD4+ or CD8+ T cells sorted from blood, obtained in a trial of the OX40 agonist ivuxolimab. CDR3 nucleotide sequence: TGTGCCAGCAGCCCCCCCGTAGGGCCATTGGGAGCTTTCTTT. Protein sequence: CASSPPVGPLGAFF.